Listed below are T cell receptor beta chains from one sample, sequenced in a study of blood T cells in healthy people across ages. TCRdb redid the calling of the 5' RACE reads with MiXCR, one entry per CDR3 protein. The sample includes 730,000 or so distinct CDR3 sequences, 40% to 45% of them seen just once. The sequenced material came from blood. Receptors originate from a man older than 75 in good health. Each CDR3 is given with its conserved first and last residue. D genes are given only for firm matches. Expanded clones are given a class, and other clones once, few, many or no size at all.

clone_size,v_call,d_call,cdr3_length,j_call,cdr3_nt,cdr3_aa
-,TRBV14,TRBD1,16,TRBJ2-3,TGTGACAGCAGCCAACTGGGGACAGGGGGCTCAGATACGCAGTATTTT,CDSSQLGTGGSDTQYF
few,TRBV7-2,-,13,TRBJ1-5,TGTGCCAGCAGCTCCGGCGGCGGTCAGCCCCAGCATTTT,CASSSGGGQPQHF
-,TRBV20-1,TRBD2,14,TRBJ2-7,TGCAGTGCTAGAGATCCAGCTAGCGGAGTCGAGCAGTACTTC,CSARDPASGVEQYF
few,TRBV14,-,18,TRBJ1-6,TGTGCCAGCAGCCAAGATTCGGGTTTCTGGACCTATAATTCACCCCTCCACTTT,CASSQDSGFWTYNSPLHF
once,TRBV7-9,-,15,TRBJ1-1,TGTGCCAGCAGCCCAAGCTCCAATGGGAACACTGAAGCTTTCTTT,CASSPSSNGNTEAFF
-,TRBV29-1,-,14,TRBJ1-1,TGCAGCGTTGAAGAGGTTTGGGGGAACACTGAAGCTTTCTTT,CSVEEVWGNTEAFF
few,TRBV6-5,TRBD1,14,TRBJ2-1,TGTGCCACCTGCACAGGGGGCTCCTACAATGAGCAGTTCTTC,CATCTGGSYNEQFF
-,TRBV7-9,-,12,TRBJ1-4,TGTGCCAGCAGCTTAGTTCTGGAAAAACTGTTTTTT,CASSLVLEKLFF
few,TRBV7-2,-,13,TRBJ2-3,TGTGCCAGCAGCTTACCGACTGTAAATACGCAGTATTTT,CASSLPTVNTQYF
-,TRBV3-1,-,13,TRBJ2-7,TGTGCCAGCAGTCGGAGGGGTGGCTACGAGCAGTACTTC,CASSRRGGYEQYF
-,TRBV6-2/TRBV6-3,-,16,TRBJ2-3,TGTGCCAGCAGTTACGGGGGGCCAGCCACCACAGATACGCAGTATTTT,CASSYGGPATTDTQYF
-,TRBV25-1,-,14,TRBJ2-7,TGTGCCAGCAGGAGTGGACTATCCTACAATGAGCAGTACTTC,CASRSGLSYNEQYF
-,TRBV12-3/TRBV12-4,-,14,TRBJ1-1,TGTGCCAGCAGTCCGACAGAGATGAACACTGAAGCTTTCTTT,CASSPTEMNTEAFF
many,TRBV6-5,-,11,TRBJ2-5,TGTGCCAGCAGGGAGGGAGAGACCCAGTACTTC,CASREGETQYF
-,TRBV20-1,TRBD1,18,TRBJ2-5,TGCAGCGCCGATCGAACAGGGGGCGGAGGGGGCAATAGGGAGACCCAGTACTTC,CSADRTGGGGGNRETQYF
-,TRBV29-1,-,14,TRBJ2-3,TGCAGCGCTGGAAAGAGTAGAAGCACAGATACGCAGTATTTT,CSAGKSRSTDTQYF
-,TRBV7-2,-,18,TRBJ2-3,TGTGCCAGCAGCATGGGGCTAGCCAGGAGGGCTAGCACAGATACGCAGTATTTT,CASSMGLARRASTDTQYF
many,TRBV12-3/TRBV12-4,-,13,TRBJ2-5,TGTGCCAGCAGTGGCGGGAACCAAGAGACCCAGTACTTC,CASSGGNQETQYF
many,TRBV21-1,-,17,TRBJ2-1,TGTGCCAGCAGCAAAAGGCGGACTAGCGGGGGGTACAATGAGCAGTTCTTC,CASSKRRTSGGYNEQFF
many,TRBV28,TRBD1,14,TRBJ2-3,TGTGCCAGCAGTGGGACAGGGGGCGGGAATACGCAGTATTTT,CASSGTGGGNTQYF
-,TRBV7-2,TRBD1,16,TRBJ2-2,TGTGCCAGCAGCTCACCTGGACAGGGCCGAGGCGGGGAGCTGTTTTTT,CASSSPGQGRGGELFF
many,TRBV4-2,-,15,TRBJ2-3,TGTGCCAGCAGCCAAAACCCCAATAGCGCAGATACGCAGTATTTT,CASSQNPNSADTQYF
-,TRBV25-1,-,16,TRBJ2-3,TGTGCCAGGAGTCTGAACCGCGGGACTTGGGGGGATACGCAGTATTTT,CARSLNRGTWGDTQYF
-,TRBV4-1,-,17,TRBJ1-5,TGCGCCAGCAGCCAAGATGGGAGAGGGGGGCAGAATCAGCCCCAGCATTTT,CASSQDGRGGQNQPQHF
-,TRBV5-1,-,17,TRBJ2-3,TGCGCCAGCAGCCTATGGGGGCCGGGACCTCAAACAGATACGCAGTATTTT,CASSLWGPGPQTDTQYF
-,TRBV29-1,TRBD2,16,TRBJ2-1,TGCAGCGTTGAAGATCGGATTAGCGGGGGGGCCAATGAGCAGTTCTTC,CSVEDRISGGANEQFF
-,TRBV7-2,-,14,TRBJ1-5,TGTGCCAGCAGCTTCCAGGAGGGCAATCAGCCCCAGCATTTT,CASSFQEGNQPQHF
-,TRBV7-2,-,15,TRBJ1-2,TGTGCCAGCAGCTTAAGCCGCCGGGGAGGATCTGGCTACACCTTC,CASSLSRRGGSGYTF
-,TRBV19,-,16,TRBJ1-6,TGTGCCAGTAGGGTCGGCGACAGGCGCGATAATTCACCCCTCCACTTT,CASRVGDRRDNSPLHF
-,TRBV5-1,TRBD2,15,TRBJ2-1,TGCGCCAGCACCCGGACTAGCGGGGGTAGCGGTGAGCAGTTCTTC,CASTRTSGGSGEQFF
few,TRBV10-2,-,13,TRBJ2-7,TGCGCCAGCAGTGAGCTAGTTGGGTACGAGCAGTACTTC,CASSELVGYEQYF
-,TRBV20-1,TRBD2,13,TRBJ2-3,TGCAGTGCTAGAGAACCTAGCGGAGATACGCAGTATTTT,CSAREPSGDTQYF
-,TRBV4-3,-,13,TRBJ2-3,TGCGCCAGCAGCATTGCTAGTAGTGATACGCGGTATTTT,CASSIASSDTRYF
-,TRBV20-1,-,15,TRBJ1-5,TGCAGTGCTAGAGATTCTAAGGGGGGCAATCAGCCCCAGCATTTT,CSARDSKGGNQPQHF
-,TRBV5-1,-,18,TRBJ2-3,TGCGCCAGCAGCTTGGAGGGGGGGAGACCTTCGGGCACAGATACGCAGTATTTT,CASSLEGGRPSGTDTQYF
-,TRBV6-2/TRBV6-3,-,17,TRBJ2-1,TGTGCCAGCAGCCGAAGGGGGGGCGGTGGTTTAGGTAATGAGCAGTTCTTC,CASSRRGGGGLGNEQFF
-,TRBV7-8,-,18,TRBJ2-2,TGTGCCAGTCCCCGGGACCAAACCACCCCCGGCTTCACCGGGGAGCTGTTTTTT,CASPRDQTTPGFTGELFF
few,TRBV4-3,-,16,TRBJ2-6,TGCGCCAGCAGCCCGCAATTGGACTCTGGGGCCAACGTCCTGACTTTC,CASSPQLDSGANVLTF
few,TRBV29-1,-,16,TRBJ2-5,TGCAGCGCGATTGAAGGGAGTTCGAAAGTTGACGAGACCCAGTACTTC,CSAIEGSSKVDETQYF
few,TRBV20-1,TRBD1,15,TRBJ2-1,TGCAGTGCTAGAGTTCCGGGACAGGGGGTGTATGAGCAGTTCTTC,CSARVPGQGVYEQFF
-,TRBV2,-,16,TRBJ2-6,TGTGCCAGCAGTGAACAGGGCGGCTCTGGGGCCAACGTCCTGACTTTC,CASSEQGGSGANVLTF
many,TRBV29-1,TRBD1,13,TRBJ2-7,TGCAGCGTTCGCCGGGACAGGGGCTACGAGCAGTACTTC,CSVRRDRGYEQYF
-,TRBV5-5,-,20,TRBJ2-3,TGTGCCAGCAGCTTGAACCCGGCCAGGAGACTTGTGTTGCGCACAGATACGCAGTATTTT,CASSLNPARRLVLRTDTQYF